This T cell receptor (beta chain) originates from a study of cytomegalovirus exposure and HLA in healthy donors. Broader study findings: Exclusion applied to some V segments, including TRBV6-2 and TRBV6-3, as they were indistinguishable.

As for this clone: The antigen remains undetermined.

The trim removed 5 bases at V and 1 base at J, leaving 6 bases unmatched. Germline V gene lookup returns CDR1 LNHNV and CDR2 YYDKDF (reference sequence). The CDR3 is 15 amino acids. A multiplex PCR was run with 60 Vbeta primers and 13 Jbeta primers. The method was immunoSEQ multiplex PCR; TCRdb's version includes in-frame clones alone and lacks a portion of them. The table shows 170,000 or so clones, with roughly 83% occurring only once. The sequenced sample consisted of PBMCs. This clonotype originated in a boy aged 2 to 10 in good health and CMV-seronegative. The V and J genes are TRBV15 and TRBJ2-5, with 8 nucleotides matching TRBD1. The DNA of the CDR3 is TGTGCCACCAGCGTGGGACAGGACCTCCAAGAGACCCAGTACTTC. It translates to CATSVGQDLQETQYF.